This entry is about one TCR beta chain. What it binds is not known. The data are from a study of beta chain features in type 1 diabetes. Study information: Cell yields, age and gender were similar between patients and healthy donors.

With 3 bases removed from V and 4 bases from J, the gap between germline ends came to 12 bases. Germline CDR1 is LNHDA and CDR2 is SQIVND (reference sequence). The CDR3 is 15 residues long. The single heparinised draw taken from each donor contained about 100 mL of blood on average. The study reverse transcribed the entire isolated RNA, so it sequenced expressed TCRB transcripts. Some clones are missing from TCRdb's copy, which holds only in-frame ones; the method was immunoSEQ multiplex PCR. The data contain 900,000 or so clones, 17% of them singletons. General study points: cDNA-based sequencing might over-represent cells highly expressing TCR. In every one of the four CD4+ subsets, TCRB CDR3s were moderately but significantly shorter in Type 1 diabetes patients.

Sequencing was performed on naive CD4+ T cells from blood. The sequence came from a woman younger than 30 in good health. The gene calls are TRBV19 and TRBJ2-2; D may match TRBD1 or TRBD2 (5 bases each). Here the CDR3 DNA reads TGTGCCAGTAGTATTTCCGGGGCGGGCACCGGGGAGCTGTTTTTT. Amino acids: CASSISGAGTGELFF.